This T cell receptor (beta chain) was captured by sequencing in a study of blood T cell repertoires in COVID-19. About the research overall: The study drew acute and convalescent COVID-19 samples from the United States, Italy and Spain.

Under the authors' procedure: Using reference gene primer amplification, nucleated cell counts were estimated. Clones were read by immunoSEQ multiplex PCR, and TCRdb kept only the in-frame ones, dropping some. That table supplies the V and J calls and clone size; D and trimming were determined from the DNA. This table holds 110,000 or so clones, approximately 81% found once. V gave up 3 bases and J gave up 4 bases; unmatched junction bases: 10. This CDR3 has 16 amino acids. From germline, CDR1 is SGHRS and CDR2 YFSETQ. This chain connects TRBV5-1 to TRBJ1-1; TRBD1 matches at 9 bases. This receptor was identified in a human donor in a cohort sampled during active COVID-19. Sequenced input: peripheral blood. The CDR3 region has the DNA TGCGCCAGCAGCTCGGCCGGGACAGGGCTGGGCACTGAAGCTTTCTTT. Protein sequence: CASSSAGTGLGTEAFF.